The clone carrying this TCR beta chain came up once. The entry originates in a study of CD8 T cells in Susac syndrome. Study-wide context: Each patient with Susac syndrome, at the time of blood draw, was therapy-naive, on corticosteroids, or on intravenous immunoglobulin alone.

The authors reverse transcribed 0.5 to 1 ug RNA with random hexamers. An immunoSEQ multiplex PCR generated amplified TCR beta CDR3 products spanning 54 Vbeta and 13 Jbeta. MiXCR was run by TCRdb on the immunoSEQ multiplex PCR reads, yielding one entry per CDR3 protein. The table has approximately 210,000 distinct CDR3 sequences, less than 95% seen once. The sequencing input was CD4+ T cells from PBMCs. This clonotype originated in a human donor with Susac syndrome.

Here the CDR3 reads CASSQEDRDIHGGYTF. The CDR3 DNA sequence: TGTGCCAGCAGCCAGGAGGACAGGGACATCCACGGTGGCTACACCTTC. This rearrangement joins TRBV3-1 to TRBJ1-2; TRBD1 matches 8 bases. Germline V lookup: CDR1 LGHDT, CDR2 YNNKEL (reference sequence). The CDR3 consists of 16 residues. The J segment lost 7 bases and the V segment lost 3 bases, leaving 13 bases of the junction unmatched.